Listed below are T cell receptor beta chains from one sample, sequenced in a study of T cell repertoires in cytomegalovirus infection. These receptors lack a known antigen. TCRdb re-called the reads with MiXCR, one entry per CDR3 protein. The sample has around 300,000 distinct CDR3 sequences; under 25% are singletons. The source material was cultured PBMCs, sampled from culture after CMV antigen stimulation. These receptors originate from a human donor in good health (CMV status not recorded). Some clones in this sample may be carry-over from other donors' samples. CDR3s include the opening cysteine and the closing phenylalanine or tryptophan. Each record gives: CDR3 DNA, CDR3 protein, V gene, J gene, D gene, clone size. The D gene is left open where the match is weak. Only part of the rows carry a size: once, few, many, or a class if the clone is expanded.

TGTGCCAGCAGCTCCCAGGGAGCGCTCCCCTACGAGCAGTACTTC	CASSSQGALPYEQYF	TRBV7-2	TRBJ2-7	NA	few
TGTGCCAGCAGCCAAGATCTAGCGGGAGGCACAGATACGCAGTATTTT	CASSQDLAGGTDTQYF	TRBV4-2	TRBJ2-3	TRBD2	many
TGTGCCAGCAGCTTAGACCAGAATCGGCAGTTCTTC	CASSLDQNRQFF	TRBV7-2	TRBJ2-1	NA	many
TGTGCCAGCAGCTTCGGGGTACTCGGGGCCAACGTCCTGACTTTC	CASSFGVLGANVLTF	TRBV7-2	TRBJ2-6	NA	NA
TGCGCCAGCAGGCCCCAAGGACAGGGGGACTATGGCTACACCTTC	CASRPQGQGDYGYTF	TRBV5-1	TRBJ1-2	TRBD1	NA
TGCGCCAGCAGCCAAGGAGACGGACAGTTGTATGGCTACACCTTC	CASSQGDGQLYGYTF	TRBV4-1	TRBJ1-2	NA	NA
TGTGCCAGCAGCCCCAGACTAGCCGACAGATACAAAAACATTCAGTACTTC	CASSPRLADRYKNIQYF	TRBV11-3	TRBJ2-4	TRBD2	NA
TGTGCCAGCAGCCCCTCTGCAATGGGTGAGCAGTTCTTC	CASSPSAMGEQFF	TRBV7-3	TRBJ2-1	NA	few
TGTGCCAGCAGCACCTGGGGGGGTGAGCAGTTCTTC	CASSTWGGEQFF	TRBV28	TRBJ2-1	TRBD2	many
TGTGCCAGCAGTCACAGACTCTCTGGAAACACCATATATTTT	CASSHRLSGNTIYF	TRBV12-3/TRBV12-4	TRBJ1-3	NA	NA
TGCGCCAGCAGCTTGATTATCGGCTACGCAGGGCAAGAGACCCAGTACTTC	CASSLIIGYAGQETQYF	TRBV5-1	TRBJ2-5	NA	NA
TGTGCCAGCAGCTTACCTGGTGTGAATGAGCAGTTCTTC	CASSLPGVNEQFF	TRBV5-3	TRBJ2-1	NA	once
TGTGCCAGCAGCTTAGCGGGGTCCTCTGAAGCTTTCTTT	CASSLAGSSEAFF	TRBV7-9	TRBJ1-1	NA	many
TGTGCCATCAGTGAGGGGACAGGGGGCGTTGGGCAGCCCCAGCATTTT	CAISEGTGGVGQPQHF	TRBV10-3	TRBJ1-5	TRBD1	few
TGTGCCAGCAGCGCAGGGGGGCGAGGTAGCAATCAGCCCCAGCATTTT	CASSAGGRGSNQPQHF	TRBV6-1	TRBJ1-5	TRBD1	NA
TGTGCCAGCAGCTCAAGACGGGCCGGGTCCACAGATACGCAGTATTTT	CASSSRRAGSTDTQYF	TRBV7-9	TRBJ2-3	NA	NA
TGCGCCAGCAGCCAACTCGGTGGATTAGCTGGCACCTACGAGCAGTACTTC	CASSQLGGLAGTYEQYF	TRBV4-1	TRBJ2-7	NA	NA
TGTGCCTTTACGGGAGGAACCTACAATGAGCAGTTCTTC	CAFTGGTYNEQFF	TRBV30	TRBJ2-1	TRBD2	NA
TGTGCCAGCAGCTTCAACCACCAAGAGACCCAGTACTTC	CASSFNHQETQYF	TRBV7-2	TRBJ2-5	NA	many
TGTGCCAGCAGCTCCGGGACTAGCGGAGAGACCCAGTACTTC	CASSSGTSGETQYF	TRBV7-3	TRBJ2-5	TRBD2	many
TGTGCCAGCAGCACTAATAACAGGGGACACTATGGCTACACCTTC	CASSTNNRGHYGYTF	TRBV11-2	TRBJ1-2	TRBD1	few
TGTGCCAGCAGCTTGGCAGTGGGAAGGTCCTACAATGAGCAGTTCTTC	CASSLAVGRSYNEQFF	TRBV5-6	TRBJ2-1	NA	NA
TGTGCCAGTAGTATAGTCACCCGTTGGGAGCTGTTTTTT	CASSIVTRWELFF	TRBV19	TRBJ2-2	NA	NA
TGTGCCAGACTGGGAGGGACTAGCGGATACACAGATACGCAGTATTTT	CARLGGTSGYTDTQYF	TRBV6-1	TRBJ2-3	TRBD2	many
TGTGCCAGCAGTCCGTTTCAGCTCGGAAACACCGGGGAGCTGTTTTTT	CASSPFQLGNTGELFF	TRBV6-4	TRBJ2-2	NA	NA
TGTGCCAGCAGCTTGCACGATGGTCAGCCCCAGCATTTT	CASSLHDGQPQHF	TRBV7-2	TRBJ1-5	NA	few
TGCAGCGTTGGGGAGGGTGGCTACACCTTC	CSVGEGGYTF	TRBV29-1	TRBJ1-2	NA	NA
TGTGCCAGCAGCCACGGGACTAGTTCAGAGACCCAGTACTTC	CASSHGTSSETQYF	TRBV13	TRBJ2-5	TRBD2	few
TGTGCCAGCAGTTTAACAGGGTCGGCTACCGGGGAGCTGTTTTTT	CASSLTGSATGELFF	TRBV27	TRBJ2-2	NA	NA
TGTGCCAGCAGCTTAGTTCCCCTGATGAACACTGAAGCTTTCTTT	CASSLVPLMNTEAFF	TRBV7-2	TRBJ1-1	NA	many
TGTGCCAGCAGTTTTTATACTAGCGGGGGTAATGAGCAGTTCTTC	CASSFYTSGGNEQFF	TRBV12-3/TRBV12-4	TRBJ2-1	TRBD2	many
TGTGCCAGCGTCGTTGAGAGGGCCGGTGAGCAGTTCTTC	CASVVERAGEQFF	TRBV2	TRBJ2-1	NA	NA
TGTGCCAGCAGCTTTTACGGACAGGGAGGGTACTATGGCTACACCTTC	CASSFYGQGGYYGYTF	TRBV11-3	TRBJ1-2	TRBD1	few
TGTGCTAGTGGTTTAGGGGCGAACACTGAAGCTTTCTTT	CASGLGANTEAFF	TRBV12-5	TRBJ1-1	NA	few
TGTGCCAGCAGCCTACTCGGCAATCAGCCCCAGCATTTT	CASSLLGNQPQHF	TRBV28	TRBJ1-5	NA	many
TGCGCCAGCAGCACAGGGACAGGGATTATTAATGAGCAGTTCTTC	CASSTGTGIINEQFF	TRBV5-1	TRBJ2-1	TRBD1	NA
TGTGCCAGCAGCAAGACTAGCACAGATACGCAGTATTTT	CASSKTSTDTQYF	TRBV7-2	TRBJ2-3	NA	many
TGCGCCAGCACCCCCCTGGGTAATGAAAAACTGTTTTTT	CASTPLGNEKLFF	TRBV4-1	TRBJ1-4	NA	few
TGTGCCAGCAGTTCCTCGGGGAGGGGGCATTATGGCTACACCTTC	CASSSSGRGHYGYTF	TRBV7-9	TRBJ1-2	TRBD1	NA
TGTGCCAGCAAGGAGGGGACTAGAACTTACAATGAGCAGTTCTTC	CASKEGTRTYNEQFF	TRBV28	TRBJ2-1	TRBD2	once
TGTGCCAGCAGCTTAGCATTCACAGATACGCAGTATTTT	CASSLAFTDTQYF	TRBV7-2	TRBJ2-3	NA	few